These T cell receptor beta chains were read from a single sample in a study of blood T cell repertoires in COVID-19. Clones were read by immunoSEQ multiplex PCR, and TCRdb kept only the in-frame ones, dropping some. This repertoire shows a few hundred thousand clones, approximately 90% found once; its top ten account for roughly a tenth. Sequenced: PBMCs or T cells enriched from blood (not recorded which). The receptor source for this set is a woman aged 18-29 years who had recovered from COVID-19. Each CDR3 is given with its conserved first and last residue. The D gene is left open where the match is weak. The listing skips clone size in some rows; elsewhere it reads once, few, many or a size class.

v_call	d_call	clone_size	j_call	cdr3_nt	cdr3_aa
TRBV5-1	TRBD2	.	TRBJ2-5	TGCGCCAGCAGCTCAGAGGGACTAGATCAGGAGACCCAGTACTTC	CASSSEGLDQETQYF
TRBV6-5	.	.	TRBJ2-3	TGTGCCAGCAGGGGCTTTTATACGCAGTATTTT	CASRGFYTQYF
TRBV10-3	.	.	TRBJ1-2	TGTGCCATCAGTGAGACCGGGACTAACTATGGCTACACCTTC	CAISETGTNYGYTF
TRBV9	TRBD1	.	TRBJ2-5	TGTGCCAGCAGCGTAGGACCGACAGGGAAAGAGACCCAGTACTTC	CASSVGPTGKETQYF
TRBV23-1	.	.	TRBJ1-1	TGCGCCAGCAGTCAATCGAACCGGGGAGCTTTCTTT	CASSQSNRGAFF
TRBV5-5	.	.	TRBJ2-3	TGTGCCAGCAGCCTCGGGGATACGGGCACAGATACGCAGTATTTT	CASSLGDTGTDTQYF
TRBV5-6	.	.	TRBJ2-1	TGTGCCAGCAGCCAGGGGAATGAGCAGTTCTTC	CASSQGNEQFF
TRBV12-3/TRBV12-4	.	once	TRBJ2-7	TGTGCCAGCAGTTCAGGTTACGAGCAGTACTTC	CASSSGYEQYF
TRBV7-9	TRBD1	.	TRBJ1-1	TGTGCCAGCAGCTATCCGGGGACAGGGTCCCACTTT	CASSYPGTGSHF
TRBV7-9	.	once	TRBJ1-1	TGTGCCAGCAGCTTAGAGCAGGGGTTGGGGACTGAAGCTTTCTTT	CASSLEQGLGTEAFF
TRBV19	TRBD2	.	TRBJ2-7	TGTGCCAGTAGTGTCAGACTAGCGGGAGTAGGCGAGCAGTACTTC	CASSVRLAGVGEQYF
TRBV5-4	TRBD2	.	TRBJ2-1	TGTGCCAGCAGCTGGGGACTAGCGGCAGGCTCCTACAATGAGCAGTTCTTC	CASSWGLAAGSYNEQFF
TRBV12-1	.	.	TRBJ1-5	TGTGCCAGCAGCTTTGTCGACAGGGGAAATCAGCCCCAGCATTTT	CASSFVDRGNQPQHF
TRBV19	.	.	TRBJ1-1	TGTGCCAGTAGTATTGTTCAGCAGGGGTATGGGACTGAAGCTTTCTTT	CASSIVQQGYGTEAFF
TRBV30	.	.	TRBJ1-5	TGTGCCTGGAGTGTAGGGGAAGACCAGCCCCAGCATTTT	CAWSVGEDQPQHF
TRBV7-9	TRBD1	.	TRBJ1-1	TGTGCCAGCAGCCACGGTGGGACAGGAGTTTGGGACACTGAAGCTTTCTTT	CASSHGGTGVWDTEAFF
TRBV6-5	.	.	TRBJ2-7	TGTGCCAGCAGCGCCAGGGGAGGGGACGAGCAGTACTTC	CASSARGGDEQYF
TRBV10-3	TRBD1	once	TRBJ2-6	TGTGCCATCAGTCCCGGGACAGGGTCTGGGGCCAACGTCCTGACTTTC	CAISPGTGSGANVLTF
TRBV29-1	.	.	TRBJ1-5	TGCAGCGTCCAGGGGCAGGACTTGGATCAGCCCCAGCATTTT	CSVQGQDLDQPQHF
TRBV19	.	.	TRBJ2-7	TGTGCCAGTAGTCTCTCGGGACACTCCTACGAGCAGTACTTC	CASSLSGHSYEQYF
TRBV11-2	.	.	TRBJ1-2	TGTGCCAGCAGCCTCGGGGAGACTGCTAACTATGGCTACACCTTC	CASSLGETANYGYTF
TRBV5-6	TRBD2	.	TRBJ2-1	TGTGCCAGCAGCTGGGGGACTAGCGGGGACAATGAGCAGTTCTTC	CASSWGTSGDNEQFF
TRBV14	.	.	TRBJ1-1	TGTGCCAGCAGCCAAGGGCCCAAAGCTTTCTTT	CASSQGPKAFF
TRBV6-1	TRBD2	.	TRBJ2-5	TGTGCCAGCAGTGAAGCCTTGACTAGCGGGGGGGAGACCCAGTACTTC	CASSEALTSGGETQYF
TRBV9	TRBD1	once	TRBJ1-1	TGTGCCAGCAGCGTAGAAGGACAGGGTGGGACTGAAGCTTTCTTT	CASSVEGQGGTEAFF
TRBV28	TRBD1	few	TRBJ2-3	TGTGCCAGCAGCTCGACCGGGACAGGCACAGATACGCAGTATTTT	CASSSTGTGTDTQYF